Detailed here is one T cell receptor (beta chain). This specimen belongs to a study of somatic mutations in cytotoxic T cells in rheumatoid arthritis. Study-level background: Patient blood (approximately 30 ml EDTA) was drawn right after diagnosis, before any treatment.

J gave up 3 bases and V 5 bases, and 10 bases lay outside the gene matches. This CDR3 comprises 16 residues. From germline, CDR1 is SGHVS and CDR2 FQNEAQ. Profiling relied on immunoSEQ multiplex PCR, and the TCRdb table lists in-frame clones only, not all of them. The top ten clones hold over 25% of a sample with roughly 18,000 clones, over 60% of them seen once. Both CD4+ and CD8+ cells were separated through positive magnetic bead selection, and their purity was verified using flow cytometry. This chain uses TRBV7-8 with TRBJ2-7; 10 bases agree with TRBD1. The sequencing input was CD8+ T cells sorted from blood. The receptor comes from an adult with rheumatoid arthritis. The CDR3 sequence: CASSVRIGQGGYEQYF. The DNA of the CDR3 is TGTGCCAGCAGCGTTCGGATAGGACAGGGGGGCTACGAGCAGTACTTC.